The 20 T cell receptor beta chains below were found in one sample sequenced in a study of T cells in Graves' hyperthyroidism and ophthalmopathy (dated by TCRdb to between 2018 and 2020). Preparation of the library involved multiplex PCR. The run used an Illumina HiSeq 2000. The TCR beta CDR3 regions were amplified from the RNA transcripts. The TCR CDR3 was subjected to a first round of RT-PCR using the HTBI primer set and the Qiagen OneStep RT-PCR kit. TCRdb took the public reads, trimmed them with fastp at Q25, ran MiXCR for clone calling and kept in-frame beta chains. Rows are combined by CDR3 protein, so each entry shows the most common genes and DNA. The sample table holds about 460,000 distinct CDR3 sequences, of which about 22% were seen once. The ten biggest clones cover approximately 49% of the sample. Sequenced sample: blood. The origin of the receptors is a woman in her seventies with Graves' ophthalmopathy.

The chain joins TRBV9 to TRBJ2-3; D may be TRBD1 (5 bases). Trimming stripped 0 bases from V and 0 bases from J, with 11 bases between. The CDR3 runs to 16 residues. From germline, CDR1 is SGDLS and CDR2 YYNGEE. The CDR3 DNA reads TGTGCCAGCAGCGTAGGGGGCGGAACTAGCACAGATACGCAGTATTTT. Its protein product is CASSVGGGTSTDTQYF.

CDR3 loop: CASSASRGAQETQYF. The CDR3 coding sequence is TGTGCCAGCAGCGCCTCTAGGGGAGCTCAGGAGACCCAGTACTTC. The genes are TRBV28 and TRBJ2-5, with D perhaps assigned TRBD1 or TRBD2 (5 bases each). The CDR3 length is 15 residues. Trimming cost V 6 bases and J 5 bases, with 19 bases left between them. Germline V gene lookup returns CDR1 MDHEN and CDR2 SYDVKM.

This clonotype was seen only a few times. This rearrangement joins TRBV6-6 to TRBJ1-6, with TRBD1 as a possible D gene (6 bases). The germline V gene has CDR1 MNHNY and CDR2 SVGAGI (reference sequence). V was cut by 2 bases and J by 10 bases, with 15 bases left in between. The CDR3 has 15 amino acids. CDR3 amino acids: CASSYREMGHSPLHF. CDR3 sequence (DNA): TGTGCCAGCAGTTACAGGGAAATGGGACACTCACCCCTCCACTTT.

This clonotype showed up just a few times. The genes are TRBV6-2 or TRBV6-3 and TRBJ2-1; maybe TRBD2 (6 bases). Germline values: CDR1 MNHEY, CDR2 SVGEGT. V gave up 0 bases and J gave up 11 bases, with 8 bases separating them. This CDR3 has 12 amino acids. Written as DNA, the CDR3 is TGTGCCAGCAGTTACTCTCTAGCGCAGCAGTTCTTC. This codes for CASSYSLAQQFF.

The V call is TRBV3-1, the J call TRBJ1-3, with D tentatively TRBD1 (5 bases). Germline assignment: CDR1 LGHDT and CDR2 YNNKEL (reference sequence). Trimming removed 3 bases from V and 4 bases from J, with 10 bases in between. The CDR3 has 14 amino acids. In nucleotides, the CDR3 is TGTGCCAGCAGCCAGGGGCCGCACGGAAACACCATATATTTT. Translation: CASSQGPHGNTIYF.

There are many counts of this clonotype. The CDR3 DNA reads as TGTGCCAGCAGGGAACAGGGAGGGGGAACTGAAGCTTTCTTT. Translating it yields CASREQGGGTEAFF. This chain links TRBV11-2 with TRBJ1-1; D is perhaps TRBD1 (6 bases). CDR3 size: 14 residues. Trimming took off 6 bases at V and 5 bases at J, with 16 bases between the two ends. The germline V gene has CDR1 SGHAT and CDR2 FQNNGV. Using reference TRBV11-2 and TRBJ1-1 for the parts outside the CDR3, the full variable domain is EAGVAQSPRYKIIEKRQSVAFWCNPISGHATLYWYQQILGQGPKLLIQFQNNGVVDDSQLPKDRFSAERLKGVDSTLKIQPAKLEDSAVYLCASREQGGGTEAFFGQGTRLTVV.

The table lists this clonotype with a few counts. The V and J genes are TRBV12-3 or TRBV12-4 and TRBJ2-7; TRBD2 agrees at 8 bases. The CDR3 is 14 residues long. With V trimmed by 3 bases and J by 7 bases, 8 bases remained unmatched. Here the CDR3 reads CASSLGLEVGEQYF. DNA for the CDR3: TGTGCCAGCAGTTTGGGACTAGAGGTTGGGGAGCAGTACTTC.

V gene TRBV9 combines with J gene TRBJ1-2; D is unclear. CDR1 and CDR2 from the germline V gene are SGDLS and YYNGEE. The CDR3 totals 12 residues. Trimming took off 0 bases at V and 5 bases at J, with 5 bases between the two ends. The DNA for the CDR3 is TGTGCCAGCAGCGTAGATCCATATGGCTACACCTTC. It encodes CASSVDPYGYTF.

This CDR3 is CASSVEFWGAGANVLTF. CDR3 DNA: TGTGCCAGCAGCGTAGAATTCTGGGGCGCTGGGGCCAACGTCCTGACTTTC. The genes are TRBV9 and TRBJ2-6, with a possible D match to TRBD1 (5 bases). CDR1 SGDLS and CDR2 YYNGEE come from the germline V gene. The CDR3 has 17 residues. The ends were cut back, 0 bases at V and 2 bases at J, with 12 bases in the middle.

This clonotype has only a few counts. The rearrangement links TRBV19 to TRBJ1-2; TRBD1 matches 10 bases. J lost 3 bases, V lost 9 bases, and 13 bases had no gene match. Germline V CDR1 and CDR2: LNHDA, SQIVND (reference sequence). There are 16 residues in the CDR3. CDR3 in amino acids: CASHFGTGDVDYGYTF. The CDR3 region has the DNA TGTGCCAGCCACTTCGGGACAGGGGATGTAGACTATGGCTACACCTTC.

This chain joins TRBV11-3 and TRBJ2-3, with D unclear. The CDR3 covers 13 residues. CDR1 and CDR2 (germline): SGHNT, YENEEA. With 1 base removed from V and 6 bases from J, the gap between germline ends came to 8 bases. CDR3 in amino acids: CASSLVPQDTQYF. CDR3 nucleotide sequence: TGTGCCAGCAGCTTAGTCCCACAGGATACGCAGTATTTT. Full variable domain (rest looked up from reference TRBV11-3 and TRBJ2-3): EAGVVQSPRYKIIEKKQPVAFWCNPISGHNTLYWYLQNLGQGPELLIRYENEEAVDDSQLPKDRFSAERLKGVDSTLKIQPAELGDSAVYLCASSLVPQDTQYFGPGTRLTVL.

This clonotype was recorded a few times. This sequence joins TRBV3-1 and TRBJ2-1, with a tentative D call TRBD2 (5 bases). Trimming removed 0 bases from V and 8 bases from J, with 14 bases in between. This CDR3 spans 15 amino acids. Germline lookup yields CDR1 LGHDT and CDR2 YNNKEL (reference sequence). CDR3 DNA sequence: TGTGCCAGCAGCCAAGAGTGGGCTTCGAGGGATGAGCAGTTCTTC. It yields the protein CASSQEWASRDEQFF.

This clonotype was seen repeatedly, ten times or more. This chain links TRBV29-1 with TRBJ1-5; possibly TRBD1 for D (6 bases). In germline, CDR1 is SQVTM, CDR2 ANQGSEA. With 6 bases removed from V and 3 bases from J, the gap between germline ends came to 12 bases. The CDR3 contains 13 residues. The CDR3 coding sequence is TGCAGCGTGCGGGACAACTTCAATCAGCCCCAGCATTTT. Its translation is CSVRDNFNQPQHF.

In this sample, this clonotype turned up many times. The CDR3 region is CASRTAGAPNEQYF. DNA for the CDR3: TGTGCCAGCAGGACAGCGGGGGCCCCCAACGAGCAGTACTTC. This chain links TRBV12-3 or TRBV12-4 with TRBJ2-7; 8 nucleotides align to TRBD2. V shed 6 bases, J shed 5 bases, and the junction held 9 bases outside the gene matches. The CDR3 has 14 amino acids.

The chain recombines TRBV30 with TRBJ2-1; no reliable D call. The germline gives CDR1 GTSNPN, CDR2 SVGIG (reference sequence). V lost 2 bases to trimming and J lost 8 bases, with 10 bases between them. This CDR3 comprises 12 residues. The CDR3 here is CAWSLSAHEQFF. Here the CDR3 DNA reads TGTGCCTGGAGTCTCAGCGCCCATGAGCAGTTCTTC.

The rearrangement uses TRBV19 and TRBJ1-1; no firm D call. V lost 3 bases to trimming and J lost 0 bases, with 11 bases between them. CDR1 is LNHDA, CDR2 SQIVND, per germline (reference sequence). This CDR3 spans 15 amino acids. CDR3 DNA sequence: TGTGCCAGTAGTATGATGGAGAACATGAACACTGAAGCTTTCTTT. It codes for CASSMMENMNTEAFF.

The table lists this clonotype with many counts. DNA for the CDR3: TGTGCCAGCAGGCCTGACGGCTTCTATGGCTACACCTTC. Protein sequence: CASRPDGFYGYTF. The rearrangement links TRBV12-3 or TRBV12-4 to TRBJ1-2; D not certain. This CDR3 is built from 13 residues. The germline V and J ends were trimmed by 6 bases and 4 bases, with 12 bases remaining between them.

The rearrangement uses TRBV19 and TRBJ2-2, with TRBD1 matching over 9 bases. With 7 bases clipped from V and 0 bases from J, the junction kept 3 bases outside the gene matches. The CDR3 has 15 residues. Per the germline V gene, CDR1 is LNHDA and CDR2 is SQIVND (reference sequence). CDR3: CASTRQGANTGELFF. For the CDR3, the DNA is TGTGCCAGTACCAGACAGGGGGCGAACACCGGGGAGCTGTTTTTT. Full variable domain (missing parts from reference TRBV19 and TRBJ2-2): DGGITQSPKYLFRKEGQNVTLSCEQNLNHDAMYWYRQDPGQGLRLIYYSQIVNDFQKGDIAEGYSVSREKKESFPLTVTSAQKNPTAFYLCASTRQGANTGELFFGEGSRLTVL.

The chain links TRBV19 to TRBJ1-2; D call uncertain. Per the germline V gene, CDR1 is LNHDA and CDR2 is SQIVND (reference sequence). The length of the CDR3 is 15 residues. Trimming took off 6 bases at V and 4 bases at J, with 18 bases between the two ends. The CDR3 loop reads CASSSGEEISYGYTF. The DNA of the CDR3 is TGTGCCAGTAGCTCAGGCGAGGAGATCAGCTATGGCTACACCTTC.

V usage is TRBV6-1 and J usage is TRBJ1-3; TRBD1 matches at 7 bases. Per the germline V gene, CDR1 is MNHNS and CDR2 is SASEGT. The CDR3 sequence is 14 residues long. With 6 bases clipped from V and 3 bases from J, the junction kept 5 bases outside the gene matches. CDR3 sequence: CASSAGTDGNTIYF. CDR3 sequence (DNA): TGTGCCAGCAGCGCCGGGACAGATGGAAACACCATATATTTT.